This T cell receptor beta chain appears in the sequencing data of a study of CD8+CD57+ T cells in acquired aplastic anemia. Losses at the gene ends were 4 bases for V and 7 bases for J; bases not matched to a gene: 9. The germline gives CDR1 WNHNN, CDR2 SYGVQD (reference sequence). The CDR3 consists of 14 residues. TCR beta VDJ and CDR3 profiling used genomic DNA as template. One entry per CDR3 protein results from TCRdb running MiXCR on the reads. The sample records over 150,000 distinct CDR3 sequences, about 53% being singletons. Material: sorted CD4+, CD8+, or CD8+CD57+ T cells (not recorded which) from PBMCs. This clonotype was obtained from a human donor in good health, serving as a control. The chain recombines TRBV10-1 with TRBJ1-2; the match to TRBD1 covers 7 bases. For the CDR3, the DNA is TGCGCCAGCAGTGTCGCCAGGGGGTTCGGTGGCTACACCTTC. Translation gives CASSVARGFGGYTF.